This T cell receptor (beta chain) was documented in a study of CD8+CD57+ T cells in acquired aplastic anemia. Overall study context: On average, sorted CD4+ and CD8+ cells gave approximately 3 ug of DNA.

TCR beta VDJ and CDR3 profiling used genomic DNA as template. MiXCR, applied by TCRdb to the reads, yields one record per CDR3 protein. The repertoire holds about 180,000 distinct CDR3 sequences, with 45% to 55% as singletons. V lost 0 bases, J lost 11 bases, and 5 bases stayed unmatched. CDR1 DFQATT and CDR2 SNEGSKA come from the germline V gene (reference sequence). The CDR3 is 13 residues long. General study findings and limits: Patients were compared with controls for CD8+ Simpson's diversity, and no significant difference emerged. In common between the patients and the controls were around 29 CD8+ CDR3 sequences.

Comment on this clonotype: Its specificity is not known.

Previously, flow cytometry had revealed CD8+CD57+ cell expansion in the patients chosen for sequencing. Severe acquired aplastic anemia was present in every patient. Source material: sorted CD4+, CD8+, or CD8+CD57+ T cells (not recorded which) from PBMCs. The chain employs TRBV20-1 and TRBJ2-3; 10 positions match TRBD2. The sequence was obtained from a human donor with aplastic anemia. In DNA, the CDR3 is TGCAGTGCTAGAGATCGAGCGGGGGGGCTGCAGTATTTT. It translates to CSARDRAGGLQYF.